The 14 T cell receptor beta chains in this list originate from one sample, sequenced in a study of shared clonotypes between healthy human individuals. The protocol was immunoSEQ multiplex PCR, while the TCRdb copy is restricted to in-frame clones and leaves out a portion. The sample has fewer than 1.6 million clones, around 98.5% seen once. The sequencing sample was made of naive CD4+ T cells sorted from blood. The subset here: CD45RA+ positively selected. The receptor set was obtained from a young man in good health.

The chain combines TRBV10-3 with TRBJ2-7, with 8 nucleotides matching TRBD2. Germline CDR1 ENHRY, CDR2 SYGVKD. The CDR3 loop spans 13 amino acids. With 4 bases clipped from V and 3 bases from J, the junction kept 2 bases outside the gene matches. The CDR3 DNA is TGTGCCATCAGTGGGGCGGGGGGCTACGAGCAGTACTTC. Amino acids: CAISGAGGYEQYF.

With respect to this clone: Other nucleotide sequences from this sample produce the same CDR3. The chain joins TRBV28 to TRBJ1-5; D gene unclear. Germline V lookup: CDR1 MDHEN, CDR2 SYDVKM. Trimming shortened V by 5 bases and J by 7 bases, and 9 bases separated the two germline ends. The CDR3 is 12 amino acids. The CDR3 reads CASSTVGQPQHF. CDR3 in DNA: TGTGCCAGCAGTACCGTAGGGCAGCCCCAGCATTTT.

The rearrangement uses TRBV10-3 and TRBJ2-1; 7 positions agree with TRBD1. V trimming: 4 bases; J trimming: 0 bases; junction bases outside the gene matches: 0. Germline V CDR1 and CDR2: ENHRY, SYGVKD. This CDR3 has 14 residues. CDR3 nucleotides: TGTGCCATCAGTGGGGACAGCTCCTACAATGAGCAGTTCTTC. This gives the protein CAISGDSSYNEQFF.

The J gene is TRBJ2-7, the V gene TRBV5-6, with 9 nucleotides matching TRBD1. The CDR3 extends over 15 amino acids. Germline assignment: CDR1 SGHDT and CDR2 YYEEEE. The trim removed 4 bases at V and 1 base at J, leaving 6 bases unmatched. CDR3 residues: CASSPLGTGSYEQYF. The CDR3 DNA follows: TGTGCCAGCAGCCCTCTTGGGACAGGGTCCTACGAGCAGTACTTC.

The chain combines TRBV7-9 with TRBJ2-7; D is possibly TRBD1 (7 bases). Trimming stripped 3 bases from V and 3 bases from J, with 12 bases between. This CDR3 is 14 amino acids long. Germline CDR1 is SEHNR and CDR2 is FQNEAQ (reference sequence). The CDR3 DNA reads TGTGCCAGCAGCTTTCGGCAGGGGGGCTACGAGCAGTACTTC. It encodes CASSFRQGGYEQYF.

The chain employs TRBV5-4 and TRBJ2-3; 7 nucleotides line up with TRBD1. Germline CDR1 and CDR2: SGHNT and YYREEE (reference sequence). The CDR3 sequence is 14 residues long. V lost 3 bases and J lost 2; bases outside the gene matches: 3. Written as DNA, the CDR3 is TGTGCCAGCAGCTCAGGACAGGTCACAGATACGCAGTATTTT. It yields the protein CASSSGQVTDTQYF.

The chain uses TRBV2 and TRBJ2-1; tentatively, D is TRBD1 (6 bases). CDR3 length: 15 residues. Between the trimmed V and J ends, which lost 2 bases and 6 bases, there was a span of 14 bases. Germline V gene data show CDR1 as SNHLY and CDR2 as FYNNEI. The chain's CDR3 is CASSEWSGVANEQFF. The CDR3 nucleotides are TGTGCCAGCAGTGAATGGTCAGGGGTGGCCAATGAGCAGTTCTTC.

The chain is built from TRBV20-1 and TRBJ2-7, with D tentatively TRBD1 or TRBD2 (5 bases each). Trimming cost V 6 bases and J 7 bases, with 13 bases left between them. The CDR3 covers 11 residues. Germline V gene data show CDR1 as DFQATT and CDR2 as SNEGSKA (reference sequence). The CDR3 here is CSAQGTWEQYF. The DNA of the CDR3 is TGCAGTGCCCAAGGGACCTGGGAGCAGTACTTC.

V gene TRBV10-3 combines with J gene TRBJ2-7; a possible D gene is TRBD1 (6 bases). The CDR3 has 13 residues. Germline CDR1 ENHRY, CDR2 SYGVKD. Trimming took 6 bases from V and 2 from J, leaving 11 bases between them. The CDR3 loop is CAIRQDSAYEQYF. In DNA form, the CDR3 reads TGTGCCATCAGACAGGACAGCGCCTACGAGCAGTACTTC.

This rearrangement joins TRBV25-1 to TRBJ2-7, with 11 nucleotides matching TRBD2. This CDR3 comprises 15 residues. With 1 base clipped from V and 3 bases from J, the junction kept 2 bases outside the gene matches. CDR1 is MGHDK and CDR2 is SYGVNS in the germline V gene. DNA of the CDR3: TGTGCCAGCAGTGAATCCGGGACTAGCGGCTACGAGCAGTACTTC. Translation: CASSESGTSGYEQYF.

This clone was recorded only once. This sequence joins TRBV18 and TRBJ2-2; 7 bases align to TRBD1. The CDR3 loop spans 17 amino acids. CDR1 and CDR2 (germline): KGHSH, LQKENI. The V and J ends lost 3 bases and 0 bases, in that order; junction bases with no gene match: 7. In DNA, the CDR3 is TGTGCCAGCTCACCGACAGGGTTGAGTGCGAACACCGGGGAGCTGTTTTTT. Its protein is CASSPTGLSANTGELFF.

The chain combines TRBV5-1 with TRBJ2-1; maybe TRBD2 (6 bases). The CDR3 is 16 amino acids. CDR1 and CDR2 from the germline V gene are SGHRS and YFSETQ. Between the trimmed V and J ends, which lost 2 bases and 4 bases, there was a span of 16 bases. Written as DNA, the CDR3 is TGCGCCAGCAGCTTACAAGCGCTCGGGGGTTACAATGAGCAGTTCTTC. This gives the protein CASSLQALGGYNEQFF.

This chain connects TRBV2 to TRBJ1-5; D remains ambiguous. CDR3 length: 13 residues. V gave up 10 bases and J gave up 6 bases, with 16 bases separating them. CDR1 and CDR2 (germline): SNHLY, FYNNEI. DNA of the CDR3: TGTGCCACCAATAAGGGAGATGGTCAGCCCCAGCATTTT. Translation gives CATNKGDGQPQHF.

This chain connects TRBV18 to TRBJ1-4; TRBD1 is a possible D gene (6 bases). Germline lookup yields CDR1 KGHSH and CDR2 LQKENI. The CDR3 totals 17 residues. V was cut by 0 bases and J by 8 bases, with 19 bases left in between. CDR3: CASSPPRFAQGQEKLFF. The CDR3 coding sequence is TGTGCCAGCTCACCACCAAGATTCGCACAGGGCCAAGAAAAACTGTTTTTT. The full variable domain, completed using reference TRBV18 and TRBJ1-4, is NAGVMQNPRHLVRRRGQEARLRCSPMKGHSHVYWYRQLPEEGLKFMVYLQKENIIDESGMPKERFSAEFPKEGPSILRIQQVVRGDSAAYFCASSPPRFAQGQEKLFFGSGTQLSVL.